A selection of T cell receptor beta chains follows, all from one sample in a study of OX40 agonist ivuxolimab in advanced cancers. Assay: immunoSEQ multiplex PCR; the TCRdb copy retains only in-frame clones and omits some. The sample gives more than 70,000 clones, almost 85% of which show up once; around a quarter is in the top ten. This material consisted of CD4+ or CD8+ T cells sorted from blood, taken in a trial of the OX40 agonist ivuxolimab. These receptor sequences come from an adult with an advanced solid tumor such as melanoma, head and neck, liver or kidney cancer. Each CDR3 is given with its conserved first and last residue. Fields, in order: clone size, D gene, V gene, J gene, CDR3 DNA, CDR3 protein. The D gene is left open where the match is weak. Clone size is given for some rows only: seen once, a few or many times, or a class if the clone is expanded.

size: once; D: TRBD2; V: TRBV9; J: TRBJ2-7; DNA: TGTGCCAGCACCACTAGCGGGAGCCCTTCCTACGAGCAGTACTTC; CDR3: CASTTSGSPSYEQYF
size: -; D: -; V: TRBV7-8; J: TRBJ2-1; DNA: TGTGCCAGCAGCTTTCCCGGTGAGCAGTTCTTC; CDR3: CASSFPGEQFF
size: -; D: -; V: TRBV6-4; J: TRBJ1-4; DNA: TGTGCCAGCAGTGATGGGGACAAAGAGATAACAACTAATGAAAAACTGTTTTTT; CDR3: CASSDGDKEITTNEKLFF
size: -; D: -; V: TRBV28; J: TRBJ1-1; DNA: TGTGCCAGCAGACCAGGGTATACTGAAGCTTTCTTT; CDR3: CASRPGYTEAFF
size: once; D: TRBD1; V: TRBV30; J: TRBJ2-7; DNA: TGTGCCTGCCGGACAGGGGGGCGGGAGCAGTACTTC; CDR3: CACRTGGREQYF
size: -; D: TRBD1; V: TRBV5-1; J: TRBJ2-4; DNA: TGCGCCAGCAGCTTCGGACAGGGAACAAACATTCAGTACTTC; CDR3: CASSFGQGTNIQYF
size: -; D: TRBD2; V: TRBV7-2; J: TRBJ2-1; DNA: TGTGCCAGCAGCTTAGAACTAGCGGGGGGGCATGAGCAGTTCTTC; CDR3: CASSLELAGGHEQFF
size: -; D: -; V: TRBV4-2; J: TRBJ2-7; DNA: TGTGCCAGCAGCCCGTGGACGTTAAGCTCCTACGAGCAGTACTTC; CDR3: CASSPWTLSSYEQYF
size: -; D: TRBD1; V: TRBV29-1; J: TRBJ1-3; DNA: TGCAGCGCCACCGGGACAGCCATTCCTGGAAACACCATATATTTT; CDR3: CSATGTAIPGNTIYF
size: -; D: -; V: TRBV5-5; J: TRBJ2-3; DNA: TGTGCCAGCAGCTTGGGGTTTAGGGACCTCCATTCAGATACGCAGTATTTT; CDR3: CASSLGFRDLHSDTQYF
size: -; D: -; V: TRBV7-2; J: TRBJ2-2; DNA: TGTGCCAGCAGCTCACGACCGGGGCTAACAACCGGGGAGCTGTTTTTT; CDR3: CASSSRPGLTTGELFF
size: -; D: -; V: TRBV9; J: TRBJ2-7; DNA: TGTGCCAGCAGCGTGGCGGACAGTCCCTACGAGCAGTACTTC; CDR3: CASSVADSPYEQYF
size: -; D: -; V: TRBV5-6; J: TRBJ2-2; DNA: TGTGCCAGCAAGCCTTTATTAAACACCGGGGAGCTGTTTTTT; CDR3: CASKPLLNTGELFF
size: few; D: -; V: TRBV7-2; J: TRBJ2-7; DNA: TGTGCCAGCAGCCAGAGACAAGGCTCCTACGAGCAGTACTTC; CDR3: CASSQRQGSYEQYF
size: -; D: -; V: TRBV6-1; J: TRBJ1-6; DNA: TGTGCCAGCAGTGAGGCATACAGCGGTTCACCCCTCCACTTT; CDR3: CASSEAYSGSPLHF
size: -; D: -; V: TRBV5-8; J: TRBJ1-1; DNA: TGTGCCAGCAGCTTGGTCACTGAAGCTTTCTTT; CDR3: CASSLVTEAFF
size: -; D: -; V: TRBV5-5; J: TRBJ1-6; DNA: TGTGCCAGCAGCACCGGTAGCCTCGGGCGAAATTCACCCCTCCACTTT; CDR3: CASSTGSLGRNSPLHF
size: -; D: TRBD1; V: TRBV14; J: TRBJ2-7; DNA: TGTGCCAGCAGCCCCGGCCCTCGGACAGGGGGCTACGAGCAGTACTTC; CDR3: CASSPGPRTGGYEQYF
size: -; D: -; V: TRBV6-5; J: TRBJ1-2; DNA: TGTGCCAGCAGTTACTCGAGAGGGGCTGGTGGCTACACCTTC; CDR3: CASSYSRGAGGYTF
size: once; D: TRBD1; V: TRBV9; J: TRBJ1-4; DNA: TGTGCCAGCAGCCAAACAGGGGGGAGTGAAAAACTGTTTTTT; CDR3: CASSQTGGSEKLFF
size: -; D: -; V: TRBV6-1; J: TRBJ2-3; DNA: TGTGCCAACCGAAATTGGGCCATCACAGCTACGCAGTATTTT; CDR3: CANRNWAITATQYF
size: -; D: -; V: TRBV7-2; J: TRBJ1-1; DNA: TGTGCCAGCAGGTATCAGGGGAACACTGAAGCTTTCTTT; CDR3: CASRYQGNTEAFF
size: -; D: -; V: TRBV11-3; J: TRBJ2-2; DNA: TGTGCCAGCGCGGGAACAGTAAACACCGGGGAGCTGTTTTTT; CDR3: CASAGTVNTGELFF